This T cell receptor (beta chain) appears in the sequencing data of a study of regulatory T cells in long-lasting Graves disease. Findings and limits, study-wide: New patients shared 966 public clonotypes, fewer than the approximately 2,500 shared by persistent patients. Accuracy was perhaps lowered by the small sample size.

The sample holds a few counts of this clonotype. Its antigen is as yet unknown. Time point indicated: persistent/refractory GD, antithyroid drugs over 5 years with positive TRAb. PBMC RNA was the source of the TCR library. The CDR3 has 15 residues. Germline loops: CDR1 SGHAT, CDR2 FQNNGV. V lost 1 base and J lost 2, with 12 bases in between. Investigators prepared the TCR beta libraries by applying iRepertoire HTBI primers and Arm-PCR of CDR3 regions. A single record per CDR3 protein comes from TCRdb applying MiXCR to the multiplex PCR reads. The sample lists hundreds of thousands of distinct CDR3 sequences, about 32% occurring once.

The chain is built from TRBV11-2 and TRBJ2-7; D may be TRBD1 or TRBD2 (5 bases each). The TCR comes from a female donor with Graves disease. The sample consisted of peripheral blood mononuclear cells (PBMCs), taken when the disease was refractory, from a patient treated with antithyroid drugs. CDR3 bases: TGTGCCAGCAGCTTAGGAGGGACGTCGACCTACGAGCAGTACTTC. Translation: CASSLGGTSTYEQYF.